The subject of this entry is one T cell receptor beta chain. The data stem from a study of blood T cells in healthy people across ages. The authors ran a second PCR of roughly 6 to 12 cycles using a sample-barcoded 5' primer and a J-beta primer mix. Via MiXCR, TCRdb re-called the 5' RACE reads, giving one row per CDR3 protein. The sample comprises about 1.4 million distinct CDR3 sequences, 59% of which are singletons, and 6.5% to 8.5% rests with the top ten. At least 5.5 micrograms of total RNA were extracted per sample. Sequenced material: blood. The receptor comes from a man between 18 and 29 years old in good health.

CDR3 residues: CASSRGTSGRPRDTQYF. DNA for the CDR3: TGTGCCAGCAGCCGCGGGACTAGCGGGAGGCCCCGCGATACGCAGTATTTT. The V call is TRBV11-3, the J call TRBJ2-3; 15 bases are a match to TRBD2. CDR1 is SGHNT and CDR2 is YENEEA in the germline V gene. J lost 6 bases, V lost 5 bases, and 9 bases had no gene match. The CDR3 is 17 residues long.